This T cell receptor (beta chain) was captured by sequencing in a study of blood T cell repertoires in COVID-19. About the study: Some COVID-19 samples were acute and others convalescent; all came from the United States, Italy and Spain.

V lost 6 bases and J 1 base, leaving 7 bases between the germline ends. This CDR3 spans 12 amino acids. Germline lookup yields CDR1 LNHDA and CDR2 SQIVND (reference sequence). Sequencing used immunoSEQ multiplex PCR; TCRdb keeps in-frame clones, though not all of them. The data show more than 95,000 clones, approximately 87% seen once. The source is a man aged 30 to 39 with acute or convalescent COVID-19. The chain recombines TRBV19 with TRBJ2-7; no clear D. The sequenced sample consisted of peripheral blood. CDR3 bases: TGTGCCAGTAGAAGTAGTTCCTACGAGCAGTACTTC. Translated, it gives CASRSSSYEQYF. Full variable domain (remainder filled in from reference TRBV19 and TRBJ2-7): DGGITQSPKYLFRKEGQNVTLSCEQNLNHDAMYWYRQDPGQGLRLIYYSQIVNDFQKGDIAEGYSVSREKKESFPLTVTSAQKNPTAFYLCASRSSSYEQYFGPGTRLTVT.